This record looks at one T cell receptor beta chain sequence and its context. Antigen: not known. Normal lung was sampled as far from the tumour as possible, at least 3 cm. This sample is part of a study of immune cell composition in non-small cell lung cancer. Overall study results and limits: No significant correlation existed between pack-years smoked and tumour clonality.

Profiling relied on immunoSEQ multiplex PCR, and the TCRdb table lists in-frame clones only, not all of them. The sample lists several thousand clones, about 79% occurring once. The sequence was collected from a human donor with non-small cell lung cancer. Sequencing used non-adjacent lung tissue.

The CDR3 loop is CASSGGLAGGKNTQYF. The CDR3 region has the DNA TGTGCCAGCAGTGGTGGACTAGCGGGGGGGAAAAATACGCAGTATTTT. The chain is built from TRBV2 and TRBJ2-3; 15 nucleotides match TRBD2. This CDR3 comprises 16 residues. The germline V gene has CDR1 SNHLY and CDR2 FYNNEI. V was pared by 4 bases and J by 7 bases, with 6 bases of the junction left unmatched.